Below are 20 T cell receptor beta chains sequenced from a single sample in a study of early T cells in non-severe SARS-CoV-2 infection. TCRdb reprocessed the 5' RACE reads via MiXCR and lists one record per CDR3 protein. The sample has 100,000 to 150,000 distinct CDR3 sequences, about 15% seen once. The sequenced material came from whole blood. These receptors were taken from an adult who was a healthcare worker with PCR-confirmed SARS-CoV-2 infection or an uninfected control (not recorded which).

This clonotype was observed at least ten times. CDR3 amino acids: CASSLSASEGYNEQFF. Written as DNA, the CDR3 is TGTGCCAGCAGCTTAAGCGCGTCGGAGGGGTACAATGAGCAGTTCTTC. The gene calls are TRBV7-8 and TRBJ2-1, with D perhaps matching TRBD2 (6 bases). The V end lost 2 bases, the J end lost 4 bases, and 15 bases lay between the germline ends. The germline gives CDR1 SGHVS, CDR2 FQNEAQ. CDR3 length: 16 amino acids.

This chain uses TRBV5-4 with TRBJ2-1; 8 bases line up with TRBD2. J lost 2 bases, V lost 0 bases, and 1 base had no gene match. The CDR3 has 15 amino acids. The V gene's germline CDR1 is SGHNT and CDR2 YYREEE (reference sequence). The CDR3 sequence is CASSLGSGTYNEQFF. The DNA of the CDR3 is TGTGCCAGCAGCTTGGGTAGCGGGACCTACAATGAGCAGTTCTTC.

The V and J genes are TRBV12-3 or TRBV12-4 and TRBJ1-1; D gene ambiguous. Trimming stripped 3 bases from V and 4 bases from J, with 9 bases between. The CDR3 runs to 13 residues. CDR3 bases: TGTGCCAGCAGTTTGGGTCTCCCCACTGAAGCTTTCTTT. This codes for CASSLGLPTEAFF.

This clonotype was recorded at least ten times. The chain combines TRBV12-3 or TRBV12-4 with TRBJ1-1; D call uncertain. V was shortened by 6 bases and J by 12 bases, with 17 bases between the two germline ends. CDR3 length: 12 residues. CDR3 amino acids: CASSRIGERTFF. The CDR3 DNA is TGTGCCAGCAGCCGTATCGGGGAGAGGACTTTCTTT.

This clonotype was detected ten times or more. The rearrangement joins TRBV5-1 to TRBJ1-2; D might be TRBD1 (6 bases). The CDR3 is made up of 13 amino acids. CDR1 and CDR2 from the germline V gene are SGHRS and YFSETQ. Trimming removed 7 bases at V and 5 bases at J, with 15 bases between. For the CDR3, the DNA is TGCGCCAGCGGCTCTGGGGGGGCGTATGGCTACACCTTC. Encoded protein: CASGSGGAYGYTF.

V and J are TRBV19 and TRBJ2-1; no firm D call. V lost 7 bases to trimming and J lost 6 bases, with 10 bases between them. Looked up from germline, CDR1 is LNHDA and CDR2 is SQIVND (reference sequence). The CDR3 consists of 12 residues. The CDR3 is CASMGRTNEQFF. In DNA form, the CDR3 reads TGTGCCAGTATGGGTCGTACCAATGAGCAGTTCTTC. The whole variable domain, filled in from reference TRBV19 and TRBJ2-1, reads DGGITQSPKYLFRKEGQNVTLSCEQNLNHDAMYWYRQDPGQGLRLIYYSQIVNDFQKGDIAEGYSVSREKKESFPLTVTSAQKNPTAFYLCASMGRTNEQFFGPGTRLTVL.

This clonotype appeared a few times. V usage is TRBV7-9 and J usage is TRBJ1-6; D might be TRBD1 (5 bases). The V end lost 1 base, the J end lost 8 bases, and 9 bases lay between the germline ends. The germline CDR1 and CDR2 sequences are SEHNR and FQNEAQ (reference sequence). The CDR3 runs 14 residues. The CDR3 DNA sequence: TGTGCCAGCAGCTTAGACGGGACCGATTCACCCCTCCACTTT. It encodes CASSLDGTDSPLHF.

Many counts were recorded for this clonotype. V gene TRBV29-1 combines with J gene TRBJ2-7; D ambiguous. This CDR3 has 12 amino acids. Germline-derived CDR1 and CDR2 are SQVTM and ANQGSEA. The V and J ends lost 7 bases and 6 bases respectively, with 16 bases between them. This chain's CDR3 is CSARIYSGEQYF. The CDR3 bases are TGCAGCGCTCGGATTTATTCCGGCGAGCAGTACTTC.

The CDR3 spells CASPRGHQPQHF. Here the CDR3 DNA reads TGTGCCAGCCCCCGGGGCCACCAGCCCCAGCATTTT. The chain joins TRBV18 to TRBJ1-5; perhaps TRBD1 as D (5 bases). The ends were cut back, 8 bases at V and 7 bases at J, with 12 bases in the middle. CDR3 length: 12 amino acids. Germline V gene sequence: CDR1 KGHSH, CDR2 LQKENI.

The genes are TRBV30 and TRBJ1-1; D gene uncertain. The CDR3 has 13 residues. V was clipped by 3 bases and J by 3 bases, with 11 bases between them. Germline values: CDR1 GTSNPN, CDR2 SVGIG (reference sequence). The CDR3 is CAWSWRPHTEAFF. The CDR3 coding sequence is TGTGCCTGGAGCTGGAGGCCTCACACTGAAGCTTTCTTT.

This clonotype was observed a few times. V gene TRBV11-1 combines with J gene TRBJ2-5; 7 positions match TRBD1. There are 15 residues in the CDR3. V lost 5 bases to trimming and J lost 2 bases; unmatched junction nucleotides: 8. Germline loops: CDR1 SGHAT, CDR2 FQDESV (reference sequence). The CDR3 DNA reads TGTGCCAGCAGCCCCACAGGGGCTTCACAAGAGACCCAGTACTTC. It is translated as CASSPTGASQETQYF.

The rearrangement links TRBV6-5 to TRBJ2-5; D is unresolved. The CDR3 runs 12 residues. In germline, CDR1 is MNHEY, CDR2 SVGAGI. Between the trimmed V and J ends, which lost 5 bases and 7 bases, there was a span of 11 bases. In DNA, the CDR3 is TGTGCCAGCAGTGGGCCGACCTCGACCCAGTACTTC. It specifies CASSGPTSTQYF.

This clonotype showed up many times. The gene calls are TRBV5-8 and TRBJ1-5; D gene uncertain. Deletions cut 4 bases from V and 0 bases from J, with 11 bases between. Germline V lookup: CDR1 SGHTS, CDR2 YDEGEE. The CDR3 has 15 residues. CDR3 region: CASSPAAYSNQPQHF. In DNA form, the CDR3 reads TGTGCCAGCAGCCCGGCAGCTTATAGCAATCAGCCCCAGCATTTT.

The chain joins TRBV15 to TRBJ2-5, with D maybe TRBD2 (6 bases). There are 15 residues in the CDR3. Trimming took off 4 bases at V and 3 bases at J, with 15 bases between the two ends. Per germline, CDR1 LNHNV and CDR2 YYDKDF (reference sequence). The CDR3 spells CATSKRDGGKETQYF. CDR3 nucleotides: TGTGCCACCAGCAAACGGGACGGAGGGAAAGAGACCCAGTACTTC.

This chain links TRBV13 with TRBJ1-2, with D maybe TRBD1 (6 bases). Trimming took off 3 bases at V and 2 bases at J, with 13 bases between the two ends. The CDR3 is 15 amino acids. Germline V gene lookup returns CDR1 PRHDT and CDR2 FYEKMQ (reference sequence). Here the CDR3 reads CASSFWDNKNYGYTF. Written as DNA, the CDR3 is TGTGCCAGCAGCTTTTGGGACAACAAAAACTATGGCTACACCTTC. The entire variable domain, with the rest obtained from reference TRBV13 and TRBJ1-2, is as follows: AAGVIQSPRHLIKEKRETATLKCYPIPRHDTVYWYQQGPGQDPQFLISFYEKMQSDKGSIPDRFSAQQFSDYHSELNMSSLELGDSALYFCASSFWDNKNYGYTFGSGTRLTVV.

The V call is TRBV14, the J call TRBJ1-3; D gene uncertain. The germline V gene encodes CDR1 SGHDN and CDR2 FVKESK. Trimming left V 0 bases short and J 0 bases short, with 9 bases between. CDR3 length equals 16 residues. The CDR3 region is CASSQEAQLSGNTIYF. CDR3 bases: TGTGCCAGCAGCCAAGAAGCTCAACTCTCTGGAAACACCATATATTTT. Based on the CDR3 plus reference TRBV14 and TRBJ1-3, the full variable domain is EAGVTQFPSHSVIEKGQTVTLRCDPISGHDNLYWYRRVMGKEIKFLLHFVKESKQDESGMPNNRFLAERTGGTYSTLKVQPAELEDSGVYFCASSQEAQLSGNTIYFGEGSWLTVV.

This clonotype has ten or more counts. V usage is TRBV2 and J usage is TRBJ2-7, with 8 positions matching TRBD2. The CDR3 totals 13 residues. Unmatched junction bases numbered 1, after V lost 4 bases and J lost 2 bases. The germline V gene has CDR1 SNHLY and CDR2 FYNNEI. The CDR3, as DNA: TGTGCCAGCAGTGGCGGGGGGACCTACGAGCAGTACTTC. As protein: CASSGGGTYEQYF.

The DNA for the CDR3 is TGCAGCGTTGGAAGGGGGCGAGCAGATACGCAGTATTTT. As protein: CSVGRGRADTQYF. This rearrangement joins TRBV29-1 to TRBJ2-3; 7 nucleotides line up with TRBD1. Germline assignment: CDR1 SQVTM and CDR2 ANQGSEA. CDR3 length equals 13 residues. V shed 4 bases, J shed 4 bases, and the junction held 5 bases outside the gene matches.

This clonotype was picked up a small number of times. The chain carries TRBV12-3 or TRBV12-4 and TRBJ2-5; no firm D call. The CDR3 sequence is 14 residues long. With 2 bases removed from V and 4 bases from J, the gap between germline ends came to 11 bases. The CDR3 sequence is CASSLTSWGETQYF. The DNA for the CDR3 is TGTGCCAGCAGTTTAACGTCCTGGGGAGAGACCCAGTACTTC.

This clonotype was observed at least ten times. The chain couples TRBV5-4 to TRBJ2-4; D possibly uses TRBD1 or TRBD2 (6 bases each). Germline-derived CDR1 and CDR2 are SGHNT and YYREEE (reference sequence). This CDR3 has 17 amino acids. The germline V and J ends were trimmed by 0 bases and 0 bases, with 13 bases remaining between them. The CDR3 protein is CASSLGGAGPAKNIQYF. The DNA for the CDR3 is TGTGCCAGCAGCTTGGGGGGGGCGGGCCCAGCCAAAAACATTCAGTACTTC.